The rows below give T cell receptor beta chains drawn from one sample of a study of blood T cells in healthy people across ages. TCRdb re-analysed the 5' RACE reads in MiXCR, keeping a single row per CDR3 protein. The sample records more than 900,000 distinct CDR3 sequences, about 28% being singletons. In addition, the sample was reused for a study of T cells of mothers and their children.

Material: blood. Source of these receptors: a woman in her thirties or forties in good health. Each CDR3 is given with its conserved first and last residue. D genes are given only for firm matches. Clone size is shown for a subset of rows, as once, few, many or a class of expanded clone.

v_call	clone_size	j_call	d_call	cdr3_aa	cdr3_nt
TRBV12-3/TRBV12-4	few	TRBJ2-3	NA	CASSSRATGVVDTQYF	TGTGCCAGCAGTTCGCGAGCGACGGGGGTTGTAGATACGCAGTATTTT
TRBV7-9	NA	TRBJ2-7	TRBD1	CASSSWSDRGHYEQYF	TGTGCCAGCAGCTCCTGGTCGGACAGGGGGCATTACGAGCAGTACTTC
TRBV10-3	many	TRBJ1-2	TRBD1	CATEDRENYGYTF	TGTGCCACCGAGGACAGGGAAAACTATGGCTACACCTTC
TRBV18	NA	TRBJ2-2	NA	CASSPVGAANTGELFF	TGTGCCAGCTCACCTGTGGGGGCAGCGAACACCGGGGAGCTGTTTTTT
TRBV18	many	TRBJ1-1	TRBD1	CASSPQAGGMNTEAFF	TGTGCCAGCTCACCACAGGCAGGGGGCATGAACACTGAAGCTTTCTTT
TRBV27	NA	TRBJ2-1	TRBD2	CASRRVRTSGIHSSYNEQFF	TGTGCCAGTCGCCGCGTCAGGACTAGCGGGATTCATAGCTCCTACAATGAGCAGTTCTTC
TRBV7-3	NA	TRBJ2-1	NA	CASSLTGGASYEQFF	TGTGCCAGCAGCTTAACGGGGGGGGCCAGCTATGAGCAGTTCTTC
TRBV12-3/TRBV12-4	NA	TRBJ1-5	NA	CASSLTGRGEPQHF	TGTGCCAGCAGTTTAACGGGGAGAGGGGAGCCCCAGCATTTT
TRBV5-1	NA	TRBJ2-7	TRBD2	CASSLEGLAGRAQYF	TGCGCCAGCAGCTTGGAGGGACTAGCGGGACGGGCGCAGTACTTC
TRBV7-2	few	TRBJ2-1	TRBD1	CASSLEGTGRNEQFF	TGTGCCAGCAGCTTAGAGGGGACAGGTAGGAATGAGCAGTTCTTC
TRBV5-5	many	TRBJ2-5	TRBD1	CASSWDRGDQETQYF	TGTGCCAGCAGCTGGGACAGGGGGGACCAAGAGACCCAGTACTTC
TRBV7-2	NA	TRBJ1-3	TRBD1	CASSPLGWTGGFSGNTIYF	TGTGCCAGCAGCCCATTAGGCTGGACAGGGGGCTTTTCTGGAAACACCATATATTTT
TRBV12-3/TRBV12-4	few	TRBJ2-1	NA	CASSFADRYNEQFF	TGTGCCAGCAGTTTTGCGGACAGATACAATGAGCAGTTCTTC
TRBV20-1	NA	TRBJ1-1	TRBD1	CSAGDRGLTEAFF	TGCAGTGCCGGCGACAGGGGGCTCACTGAAGCTTTCTTT
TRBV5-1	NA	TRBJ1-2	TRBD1	CASSLTGGASPYYGYTF	TGCGCCAGCAGCTTGACAGGGGGCGCTTCCCCATACTATGGCTACACCTTC
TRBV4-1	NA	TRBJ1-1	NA	CASRHSAIGDTEAFF	TGCGCCAGCCGGCACAGCGCCATTGGGGACACTGAAGCTTTCTTT
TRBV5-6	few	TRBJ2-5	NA	CASSWDTDGTQYF	TGTGCCAGCAGCTGGGACACGGATGGGACCCAGTACTTC
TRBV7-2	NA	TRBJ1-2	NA	CASSLASSPGQVGYGYTF	TGTGCCAGCAGCTTAGCGTCCTCCCCGGGCCAGGTCGGCTATGGCTACACCTTC
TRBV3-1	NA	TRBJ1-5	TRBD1	CASSQGQGASQPQHF	TGTGCCAGCAGCCAAGGACAGGGGGCTTCTCAGCCCCAGCATTTT
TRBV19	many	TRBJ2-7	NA	CASSIYGTSYEQYF	TGTGCCAGTAGTATCTACGGAACCTCCTACGAGCAGTACTTC
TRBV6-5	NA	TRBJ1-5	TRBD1	CTSSPGTGNQPQHF	TGTACCAGCAGTCCAGGGACAGGGAATCAGCCCCAGCATTTT
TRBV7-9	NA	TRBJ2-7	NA	CASSPPTRTYEQYF	TGTGCCAGCAGCCCTCCGACACGGACCTACGAGCAGTACTTC
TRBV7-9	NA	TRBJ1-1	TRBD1	CASSPNRGKYTEAFF	TGTGCCAGCAGTCCGAACAGGGGGAAGTACACTGAAGCTTTCTTT
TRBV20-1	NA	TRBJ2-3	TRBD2	CSGPSGGDTQYF	TGCAGTGGGCCTAGCGGGGGAGATACGCAGTATTTT
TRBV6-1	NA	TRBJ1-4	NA	CASSEEGTKEKLFF	TGTGCCAGCAGTGAAGAGGGAACTAAAGAAAAACTGTTTTTT
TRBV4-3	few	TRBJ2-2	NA	CASSQAGITGELFF	TGCGCCAGCAGCCAAGCCGGGATCACCGGGGAGCTGTTTTTT
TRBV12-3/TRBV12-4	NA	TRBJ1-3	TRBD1	CASSLTQGDSGNTIYF	TGTGCCAGCAGTTTAACCCAGGGGGATTCTGGAAACACCATATATTTT
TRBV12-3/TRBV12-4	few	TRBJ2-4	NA	CASPVQRAKSIQYF	TGTGCCAGCCCCGTTCAAAGGGCCAAAAGCATTCAGTACTTC
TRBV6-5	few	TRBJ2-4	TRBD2	CASSYHRGGAKNIQYF	TGTGCCAGCAGTTATCACCGCGGGGGAGCCAAAAACATTCAGTACTTC
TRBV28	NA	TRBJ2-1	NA	CASTDWGANQETQFF	TGTGCCAGCACCGATTGGGGGGCCAACCAAGAGACCCAGTTCTTC
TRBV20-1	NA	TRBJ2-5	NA	CSAQEGRPQETQYF	TGCAGTGCACAAGAGGGGCGGCCACAAGAGACCCAGTACTTC
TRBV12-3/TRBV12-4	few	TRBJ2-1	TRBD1	CASSFTQGAYNEQFF	TGTGCCAGCAGTTTTACCCAGGGGGCGTACAATGAGCAGTTCTTC
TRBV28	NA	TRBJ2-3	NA	CASSLMKGTQYF	TGTGCCAGCAGTTTAATGAAAGGGACGCAGTATTTT
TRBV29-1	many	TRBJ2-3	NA	CSVTGSRADTQYF	TGCAGCGTTACGGGGTCGCGGGCAGATACGCAGTATTTT
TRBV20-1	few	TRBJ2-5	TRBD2	CSARGLGLGGGAQETQYF	TGCAGTGCTAGAGGGCTAGGTCTGGGCGGGGGGGCCCAAGAGACCCAGTACTTC
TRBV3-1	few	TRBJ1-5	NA	CASSQESSGNQPQHF	TGTGCCAGCAGCCAAGAAAGCTCGGGCAATCAGCCCCAGCATTTT
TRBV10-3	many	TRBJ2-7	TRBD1	CAILVGGTGGDEQYF	TGTGCCATTTTGGTCGGGGGGACAGGGGGCGACGAGCAGTACTTC
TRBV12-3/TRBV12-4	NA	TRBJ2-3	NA	CASSTRQTSTDTQYF	TGTGCCAGCAGTACCCGACAAACCAGCACAGATACGCAGTATTTT
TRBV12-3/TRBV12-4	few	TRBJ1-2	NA	CASSSTGSFYGYTF	TGTGCCAGCAGTTCTACAGGCTCCTTCTATGGCTACACCTTC
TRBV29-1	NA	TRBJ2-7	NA	CSVDGDSSEQYF	TGCAGCGTTGATGGCGACAGTAGCGAGCAGTACTTC
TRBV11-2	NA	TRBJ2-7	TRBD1	CASSPDRAVKGQYF	TGTGCCAGCAGCCCAGACAGGGCGGTTAAAGGGCAGTACTTC
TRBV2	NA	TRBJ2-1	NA	CASSEGVLYNEQFF	TGTGCCAGCAGTGAAGGGGTACTGTACAATGAGCAGTTCTTC
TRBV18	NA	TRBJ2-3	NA	CASPPRGDAQYF	TGTGCCAGCCCCCCAAGGGGAGATGCGCAGTATTTT
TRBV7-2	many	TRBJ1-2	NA	CASSLNLGDYGYTF	TGTGCCAGCAGCTTAAATCTAGGGGACTATGGCTACACCTTC
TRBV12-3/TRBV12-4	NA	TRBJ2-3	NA	CASTPRGTAPATHYF	TGTGCCAGCACTCCCAGGGGCACCGCACCCGCTACGCACTATTTT
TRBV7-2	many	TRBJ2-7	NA	CASSLDPDRTYEQYF	TGTGCCAGCAGCTTAGACCCGGACAGAACCTATGAGCAGTACTTC
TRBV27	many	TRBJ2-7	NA	CASRPNQGYEQYF	TGTGCCAGCAGACCGAATCAGGGTTACGAGCAGTACTTC
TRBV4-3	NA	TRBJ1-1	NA	CASSQDEQGGSWGTEAFF	TGCGCCAGCAGCCAAGATGAACAGGGTGGGAGTTGGGGCACTGAAGCTTTCTTT
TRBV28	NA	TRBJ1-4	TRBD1	CASSAPRTGGTNEKLFF	TGTGCCAGCAGTGCCCCGAGAACAGGGGGAACTAATGAAAAACTGTTTTTT
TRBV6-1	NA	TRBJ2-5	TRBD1	CASRETGGRETQYF	TGTGCCAGCAGGGAGACAGGGGGCCGGGAGACCCAGTACTTC
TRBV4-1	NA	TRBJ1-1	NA	CASSRERGDTEAFF	TGCGCCAGCAGCCGAGAGAGGGGGGACACTGAAGCTTTCTTT
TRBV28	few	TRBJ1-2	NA	CASSPQGTGAIYGYTF	TGTGCCAGCAGCCCCCAAGGAACGGGGGCCATCTATGGCTACACCTTC
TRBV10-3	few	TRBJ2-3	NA	CAISSSRGTDTQYF	TGTGCCATCAGTTCGTCGAGGGGCACAGATACGCAGTATTTT
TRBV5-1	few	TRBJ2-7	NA	CASSFEVRYEQYF	TGCGCCAGCAGCTTTGAGGTACGCTACGAGCAGTACTTC
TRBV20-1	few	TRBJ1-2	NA	CSAKKTGGSRYGYTF	TGCAGTGCCAAAAAGACGGGGGGTAGTCGCTATGGCTACACCTTC